A single sample is the source of the 23 T cell receptor beta chains below, sequenced in a study of CXCR3-negative and CXCR3-positive naive CD8 T cells. Regarding the study as a whole: CXCR3-expressing naive cells carried TRB CDR3s more hydrophobic than those of CXCR3-negative naive cells.

Via 5' RACE with UMI labels, TRB cDNA libraries were prepared. TCRdb re-called the 5' RACE reads and gives one entry per CDR3 protein, without DNA. The specimen's table records roughly 100,000 distinct CDR3 sequences. Their cognate antigens are unknown. Input material: naive CXCR3+ CD8+ T cells from blood. Subset of the sample: CD45RO-CCR7+CD27+CD95- naive CD8+ T cells expressing CXCR3 (TNR3+). The receptors derive from a human donor in good health. Some clones in this sample may be carry-over from other donors' samples.

The gene calls are TRBV30 and TRBJ1-1; the TCRdb call, TRBD1, lacks DNA for checking. CDR3 length: 14 amino acids. The germline gives CDR1 GTSNPN, CDR2 SVGIG (reference sequence). The CDR3 protein is CAWSPMTGGTEAFF.

The chain joins TRBV7-7 to TRBJ2-1; TCRdb indicates TRBD2, and absent DNA this call remains unverified. The CDR3 sequence is 15 residues long. CDR1 and CDR2 (germline): SSHAT, FNYEAQ (reference sequence). CDR3: CASSPGISLVDPQFF.

The V call is TRBV29-1, the J call TRBJ1-4; TCRdb's assignment of TRBD1 cannot be checked, as there is no DNA. CDR3 length: 13 amino acids. The germline gives CDR1 SQVTM, CDR2 ANQGSEA. The CDR3 here is CSVEEGGGEKLFF. The full variable domain, its missing parts supplied by reference TRBV29-1 and TRBJ1-4, is SAVISQKPSRDICQRGTSLTIQCQVDSQVTMMFWYRQQPGQSLTLIATANQGSEATYESGFVIDKFPISRPNLTFSTLTVSNMSPEDSSIYLCSVEEGGGEKLFFGSGTQLSVL.

The rearrangement joins TRBV20-1 to TRBJ2-7; TCRdb's D call, TRBD1, is unchecked because there is no DNA. The CDR3 sequence is 14 residues long. Germline-derived CDR1 and CDR2 are DFQATT and SNEGSKA (reference sequence). This CDR3 reads CSAGLTGKTYEQYF.

V gene TRBV28 combines with J gene TRBJ2-7; checking the TCRdb D call of TRBD1 is not possible without DNA. CDR1 and CDR2 (germline): MDHEN, SYDVKM. The CDR3 has 15 residues. CDR3 amino acids: CASSGRDRVVYEQYF. Filled out from reference TRBV28 and TRBJ2-7, the complete variable domain reads DVKVTQSSRYLVKRTGEKVFLECVQDMDHENMFWYRQDPGLGLRLIYFSYDVKMKEKGDIPEGYSVSREKKERFSLILESASTNQTSMYLCASSGRDRVVYEQYFGPGTRLTVT.

V gene TRBV30 combines with J gene TRBJ1-2. The germline CDR1 and CDR2 sequences are GTSNPN and SVGIG (reference sequence). The CDR3 is made up of 13 amino acids. CDR3: CAWSGNGLYGYTF.

The CDR3 spells CASGGPRDTLSIAKNIQYF. The V and J genes are TRBV2 and TRBJ2-4; TCRdb's D gene call, TRBD1, goes unchecked for lack of DNA. Germline V gene sequence: CDR1 SNHLY, CDR2 FYNNEI. The CDR3 runs to 19 residues.

This sequence joins TRBV20-1 and TRBJ2-1. The CDR3 consists of 13 residues. Germline V CDR1 and CDR2: DFQATT, SNEGSKA (reference sequence). CDR3 protein: CSPVNGKSNEQFF.

The V gene is TRBV4-1, the J gene TRBJ1-1; lacking DNA, the TRBD1 call made by TCRdb goes unchecked. The CDR3 covers 16 residues. Per germline, CDR1 MGHRA and CDR2 YSYEKL. The CDR3 sequence is CASSQDRQGADTEAFF.

The chain has TRBV9 and TRBJ2-3. Germline CDR1 SGDLS, CDR2 YYNGEE. The CDR3 sequence is 17 residues long. CDR3 in amino acids: CASSVEKYLPSTDTQYF.

V usage is TRBV15 and J usage is TRBJ1-1; without DNA, the TCRdb call of TRBD1 cannot be checked. The CDR3 runs to 16 residues. In germline, CDR1 is LNHNV, CDR2 YYDKDF (reference sequence). The CDR3 region is CATSRGAVRQNTEAFF.

The rearrangement joins TRBV7-9 to TRBJ1-4; TCRdb returns TRBD1, unconfirmable since there is no DNA. Germline CDR1 reads SEHNR; CDR2 reads FQNEAQ (reference sequence). The CDR3 contains 12 residues. CDR3 region: CASSVTPSPLFF.

The chain is built from TRBV7-6 and TRBJ2-5; TCRdb gives TRBD2 as the D gene, but with no DNA this cannot be confirmed. Germline CDR1 and CDR2: SGHVS and FNYEAQ. The CDR3 is 18 amino acids. CDR3 region: CASSPGYSLAGMGETQYF.

The chain employs TRBV20-1 and TRBJ2-7; TCRdb's D call of TRBD2 is untestable without DNA. CDR1 is DFQATT, CDR2 SNEGSKA, per germline (reference sequence). The CDR3 spans 13 residues. The CDR3 spells CSAIAGHSYEQYF.

The chain couples TRBV28 to TRBJ2-7. The length of the CDR3 is 13 residues. Germline assignment: CDR1 MDHEN and CDR2 SYDVKM. This CDR3 is CASSFGHEYEQYF. Together with reference TRBV28 and TRBJ2-7, the CDR3 gives the full variable domain: DVKVTQSSRYLVKRTGEKVFLECVQDMDHENMFWYRQDPGLGLRLIYFSYDVKMKEKGDIPEGYSVSREKKERFSLILESASTNQTSMYLCASSFGHEYEQYFGPGTRLTVT.

The chain joins TRBV21-1 to TRBJ2-5; with no DNA, the TCRdb D assignment of TRBD1 cannot be verified. TRBV21-1 corresponds to a pseudogene. The CDR3 runs 19 residues. CDR3 residues: CASSKFQPYPQMSKETQYF.

This chain uses TRBV7-9 with TRBJ2-7; TCRdb proposes TRBD2, but this gene call is untestable without DNA. Per germline, CDR1 SEHNR and CDR2 FQNEAQ (reference sequence). The CDR3 sequence is 15 residues long. The CDR3 spells CASSFGRDLSYEQYF.

CDR3 amino acids: CASSLNGGTDTQYF. The V and J genes are TRBV5-5 and TRBJ2-3. The germline gives CDR1 SGHKS, CDR2 YYEKEE (reference sequence). The CDR3 has 14 amino acids. Filled out from reference TRBV5-5 and TRBJ2-3, the complete variable domain reads DAGVTQSPTHLIKTRGQQVTLRCSPISGHKSVSWYQQVLGQGPQFIFQYYEKEERGRGNFPDRFSARQFPNYSSELNVNALLLGDSALYLCASSLNGGTDTQYFGPGTRLTVL.

V is TRBV13 and J is TRBJ2-1; the D call from TCRdb, TRBD2, cannot be confirmed without DNA. This CDR3 has 16 residues. Germline-derived CDR1 and CDR2 are PRHDT and FYEKMQ (reference sequence). CDR3 sequence reads: CASSPLGLAGVDEQFF.

The chain employs TRBV10-1 and TRBJ2-7; TCRdb's D gene call, TRBD1, goes unchecked for lack of DNA. Germline V CDR1 and CDR2: WNHNN, SYGVQD (reference sequence). The CDR3 contains 13 residues. CDR3 in amino acids: CASSEPGLDEQYF.

V usage is TRBV6-5 and J usage is TRBJ2-3; TCRdb indicates TRBD1, and absent DNA this call remains unverified. This CDR3 has 17 amino acids. Germline loops: CDR1 MNHEY, CDR2 SVGAGI. CDR3 in amino acids: CASSYSPGGGSTDTQYF.

The chain carries TRBV29-1 and TRBJ2-3; TCRdb selects TRBD1, and the lack of DNA leaves this call unchecked. CDR1 and CDR2 from the germline V gene are SQVTM and ANQGSEA. The length of the CDR3 is 11 residues. The CDR3 loop reads CSPHRGDTQYF.

This sequence joins TRBV29-1 and TRBJ2-1. Germline V gene data show CDR1 as SQVTM and CDR2 as ANQGSEA. The CDR3 runs to 12 residues. CDR3: CSVEDQGIGGFF.